This T cell receptor beta chain stems from a study of shared clonotypes between healthy human individuals. Overall study context: Three plates were used per donor for CD4 naive, three for CD4 memory, two for CD8 naive and one for CD8 memory.

Profiling relied on immunoSEQ multiplex PCR, and the TCRdb table lists in-frame clones only, not all of them. Of about 770,000 clones in the sample, around 77% were seen once. About this clone itself: Its target is unknown.

Findings of the study overall: Naive CD4 clonotypes overlapped across a handful of donors at approximately 5%. It was anticipated that sequencing depth would influence how many clonotypes donors shared. When compared with the clonotypes that were shared by all four sorted-subset donors, the non-shared clonotypes turned out to have lower generation probabilities.

The TCR sequence derives from a woman aged 25-40 years in good health. Specimen: memory CD4+ T cells sorted from blood. Indicated subset: CD45RA-negative fraction.

CDR3 sequence: CASSQQDSHTF. The DNA for the CDR3 is TGTGCCAGCTCCCAGCAGGATTCACACACCTTC. The chain links TRBV18 to TRBJ1-2; D remains ambiguous. Germline V gene sequence: CDR1 KGHSH, CDR2 LQKENI. The CDR3 sequence is 11 residues long. V was cut by 6 bases and J by 12 bases, with 14 bases left in between.